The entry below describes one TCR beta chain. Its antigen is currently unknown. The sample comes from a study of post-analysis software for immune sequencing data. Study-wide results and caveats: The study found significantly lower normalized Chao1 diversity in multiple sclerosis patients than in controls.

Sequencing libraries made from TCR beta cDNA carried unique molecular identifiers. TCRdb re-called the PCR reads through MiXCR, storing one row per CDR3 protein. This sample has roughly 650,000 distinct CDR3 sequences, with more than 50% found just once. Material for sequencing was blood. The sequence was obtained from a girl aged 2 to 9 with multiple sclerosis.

The CDR3 bases are TGCGCCAGCACCCCCTACGGGGTAGGGGAGCAAGAGACCCAGTACTTC. As protein: CASTPYGVGEQETQYF. The rearrangement uses TRBV5-1 and TRBJ2-5, with D perhaps given as TRBD1 or TRBD2 (5 bases each). The CDR3 consists of 16 residues. V lost 6 bases to trimming and J lost 2 bases, with 20 bases between them. Germline assignment: CDR1 SGHRS and CDR2 YFSETQ.